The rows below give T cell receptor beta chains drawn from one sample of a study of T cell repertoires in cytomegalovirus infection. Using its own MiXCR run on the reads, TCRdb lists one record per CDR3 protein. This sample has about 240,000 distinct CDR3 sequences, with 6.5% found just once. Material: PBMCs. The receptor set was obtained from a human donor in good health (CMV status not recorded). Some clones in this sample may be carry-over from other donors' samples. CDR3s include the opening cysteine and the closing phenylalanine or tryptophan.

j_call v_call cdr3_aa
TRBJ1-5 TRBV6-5 CASSRAGGGNQPQHF
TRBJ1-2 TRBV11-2 CASSLGFGIPGSGYTF
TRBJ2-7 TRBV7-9 CASSSADLGLEQYF
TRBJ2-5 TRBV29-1 CSSRTGNRQETQYF
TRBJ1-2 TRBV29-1 CSVFSPGIDYGYTF
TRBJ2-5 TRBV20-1 CSAAEGQETQYF
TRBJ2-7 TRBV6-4 CASSESLGSYEQYF
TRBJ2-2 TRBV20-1 CSASGGRSNTGELFF
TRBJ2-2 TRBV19 CASSITATNTGELFF
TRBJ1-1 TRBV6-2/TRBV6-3 CASSYPDQTAFF
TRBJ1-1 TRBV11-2 CASSSFGRGMVDTEAFF
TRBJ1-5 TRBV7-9 CASSLFLGGDGQPQHF